The 5 T cell receptor beta chains in this list originate from one sample, sequenced in a study of cytomegalovirus exposure and HLA in healthy donors. Primers included in the PCR were 60 Vbeta and 13 Jbeta primers. Sequencing used immunoSEQ multiplex PCR; TCRdb keeps in-frame clones, though not all of them. Among approximately 190,000 clones, roughly 70% were seen once, and the ten largest hold roughly 2.5%. Sequencing used PBMCs. The source is a man aged 35-49 years in good health and CMV-seropositive.

The V gene is TRBV29-1, the J gene TRBJ2-3; 11 bases align to TRBD2. CDR1 and CDR2 from the germline V gene are SQVTM and ANQGSEA. CDR3 length: 15 amino acids. Trimming cost V 8 bases and J 4 bases; bases outside gene matches: 11. Written as DNA, the CDR3 is TGCAGCTTTGGGAGTAGCGGGGGGGAGTCAGATACGCAGTATTTT. Translated, it gives CSFGSSGGESDTQYF.

As to this clone: The junction departs from germline at one end; a sequencing error may be responsible. Within the sample, other DNA sequences also encode this same CDR3. The rearrangement joins TRBV5-1 to TRBJ2-3, with 10 bases matching TRBD2. The CDR3 is 17 amino acids. Germline lookup yields CDR1 SGHRS and CDR2 YFSETQ. As DNA, the CDR3 is TGTGCCAGCAGCTTGGCCTCCGGGACTAGCGCCACAGATACGCAGTATTTT. Its translation: CASSLASGTSATDTQYF.

The rearrangement uses TRBV6-5 and TRBJ2-7; 7 nucleotides match TRBD2. The trim removed 0 bases at V and 0 bases at J, leaving 2 bases unmatched. CDR3 size: 15 residues. Germline V lookup: CDR1 MNHEY, CDR2 SVGAGI. The CDR3 here is CASSYSGGSSYEQYF. The CDR3 bases are TGTGCCAGCAGTTACTCGGGGGGGAGCTCCTACGAGCAGTACTTC.

V and J are TRBV10-3 and TRBJ1-3; D unclear. Germline V lookup: CDR1 ENHRY, CDR2 SYGVKD. The CDR3 is made up of 10 amino acids. V lost 10 bases to trimming and J lost 6 bases, with 7 bases between them. The CDR3 loop is CATLLNTIYF. In nucleotides, the CDR3 is TGTGCCACCCTACTAAACACCATATATTTT.

The chain combines TRBV19 with TRBJ2-3, with D hard to call. The CDR3 has 14 amino acids. Between the trimmed V and J ends, which lost 0 bases and 0 bases, there was a span of 4 bases. CDR1 and CDR2 from the germline V gene are LNHDA and SQIVND (reference sequence). CDR3 protein: CASSIDRSTDTQYF. The CDR3 bases are TGTGCCAGTAGTATAGACAGAAGCACAGATACGCAGTATTTT.